The sequence of this T cell receptor (beta chain) was determined in a study of pediatric ulcerative colitis. This clone has only a few counts. TCRdb's copy holds only in-frame clones and misses some; the assay was immunoSEQ multiplex PCR. The sample yields more than 45,000 clones, 87% seen once. This CDR3 region has 17 residues. The V end lost 7 bases, the J end lost 0 bases, and 21 bases lay between the germline ends. CDR1 is MGHDK and CDR2 is SYGVNS in the germline V gene. The receptor was isolated from a boy younger than 18 who was a control in a study of pediatric ulcerative colitis. The sequencing sample was made of blood. V is TRBV25-1 and J is TRBJ1-2; no reliable D call. In DNA form, the CDR3 reads TGTGCCAGCAATAAAAGCACGGCAGAGAAAACTAACTATGGCTACACCTTC. It encodes CASNKSTAEKTNYGYTF.